Listed here are 31 T cell receptor beta chains from one sample, sequenced in a study of blood T cell repertoires in COVID-19. TCRdb's table, derived via immunoSEQ multiplex PCR, lists solely in-frame clones and lacks some. The data hold a few hundred thousand clones, with roughly 79% observed a single time. Input material: PBMCs or T cells enriched from blood (not recorded which). These receptors all come from a man aged 40-55 years who had recovered from COVID-19.

CDR3 in DNA: TGTGCCAGCTCAGGTACAGGGGGCTCGAGCTATGGCTACACCTTC. It translates to CASSGTGGSSYGYTF. V is TRBV18 and J is TRBJ1-2, with 9 bases matching TRBD1. The J segment lost 4 bases and the V segment lost 5 bases, leaving 8 bases of the junction unmatched. Germline CDR1 is KGHSH and CDR2 is LQKENI. This CDR3 contains 15 residues.

The chain employs TRBV6-5 and TRBJ2-7, with 9 bases lining up with TRBD1. CDR1 and CDR2 from the germline V gene are MNHEY and SVGAGI. V shed 0 bases and J 3 bases; nucleotides not matched to a gene: 6. The CDR3 length is 16 residues. CDR3 DNA sequence: TGTGCCAGCAGTTACTCGCCGGGACAGGGTAGCTACGAGCAGTACTTC. Translation: CASSYSPGQGSYEQYF.

J is TRBJ1-3 and V is TRBV28; perhaps TRBD1 as D (6 bases). The germline V gene encodes CDR1 MDHEN and CDR2 SYDVKM. V shed 4 bases and J shed 4 bases, with 8 bases lying between them. CDR3 length: 13 residues. The CDR3 region has the DNA TGTGCCAGCAGTTCAGGGGTCGGAAACACCATATATTTT. Translating gives CASSSGVGNTIYF.

CDR3 sequence: CASSLDSYNSPLHF. The CDR3 DNA sequence: TGTGCCAGCAGCTTAGACAGCTATAATTCACCCCTCCACTTT. The rearrangement joins TRBV7-9 to TRBJ1-6; D is unresolved. The length of the CDR3 is 14 residues. Germline CDR1 reads SEHNR; CDR2 reads FQNEAQ (reference sequence). V was pared by 1 base and J by 3 bases, with 4 bases between.

V gene TRBV10-3 combines with J gene TRBJ2-3; possible D gene TRBD2, 6 bases. V lost 4 bases and J 3 bases, leaving 11 bases between the germline ends. Germline V gene sequence: CDR1 ENHRY, CDR2 SYGVKD. The CDR3 runs 14 residues. The CDR3 is CAISAGSWTDTQYF. CDR3 nucleotides: TGTGCCATCAGTGCCGGGAGTTGGACAGATACGCAGTATTTT.

This clone has more than one count but fewer than ten. The chain recombines TRBV7-3 with TRBJ1-6; a weak D match, TRBD1 (5 bases). V was cut by 2 bases and J by 9 bases, with 17 bases left in between. The CDR3 extends over 16 amino acids. CDR1 is SGHTA and CDR2 is FQGTGA in the germline V gene. The CDR3 spells CASSLDRPGVGSPLHF. The CDR3 DNA sequence: TGTGCCAGCAGCTTAGATCGCCCGGGGGTAGGTTCACCCCTCCACTTT.

The chain links TRBV7-3 to TRBJ1-6; D might be TRBD1 (6 bases). Germline-derived CDR1 and CDR2 are SGHTA and FQGTGA. The CDR3 is 13 residues long. V lost 8 bases and J 5 bases, leaving 10 bases between the germline ends. CDR3 sequence: CASGTSHNSPLHF. CDR3 bases: TGTGCCAGCGGGACAAGCCATAATTCACCCCTCCACTTT. The variable domain in full, with the rest retrieved from reference TRBV7-3 and TRBJ1-6, is GAGVSQTPSNKVTEKGKYVELRCDPISGHTALYWYRQSLGQGPEFLIYFQGTGAADDSGLPNDRFFAVRPEGSVSTLKIQRTERGDSAVYLCASGTSHNSPLHFGNGTRLTVT.

This clone was counted only a few times. The V gene is TRBV20-1, the J gene TRBJ1-2; D call uncertain. CDR1 and CDR2 from the germline V gene are DFQATT and SNEGSKA (reference sequence). V gave up 7 bases and J gave up 7 bases, with 13 bases separating them. CDR3 length equals 11 residues. Here the CDR3 reads CSVLFGFGYTF. The CDR3 DNA is TGCAGTGTTCTATTCGGTTTTGGCTACACCTTC.

This clone was observed at least ten times. This sequence joins TRBV12-3 or TRBV12-4 and TRBJ1-6; the D is unclear. This CDR3 has 11 amino acids. The V end was cut by 3 bases, the J end by 12 bases, with 6 bases between. CDR3 protein: CASSFRGPLHF. CDR3 nucleotides: TGTGCCAGCAGTTTCCGGGGACCCCTCCACTTT.

The V gene is TRBV28, the J gene TRBJ1-3; no clear D. In germline, CDR1 is MDHEN, CDR2 SYDVKM. The CDR3 totals 15 residues. Trimming left V 5 bases short and J 0 bases short, with 11 bases between. CDR3 region: CASSLLPSSGNTIYF. CDR3 bases: TGTGCCAGCAGTCTCCTCCCTTCCTCTGGAAACACCATATATTTT.

The rearrangement links TRBV19 to TRBJ2-1; 7 nucleotides match TRBD2. The ends lost 1 base at V and 2 bases at J; junction bases unmatched: 5. The V gene's germline CDR1 is LNHDA and CDR2 SQIVND (reference sequence). The CDR3 extends over 16 amino acids. The CDR3 coding sequence is TGTGCCAGTAGTATAGTAGCGGGCAAAACCTACAATGAGCAGTTCTTC. Residues: CASSIVAGKTYNEQFF.

The table lists this clone with a few counts. The chain couples TRBV10-3 to TRBJ2-3; TRBD2 matches at 8 bases. This CDR3 has 14 residues. Germline assignment: CDR1 ENHRY and CDR2 SYGVKD. J was trimmed by 3 bases and V by 3 bases; bases with no gene match: 2. CDR3 DNA sequence: TGTGCCATCAGTGACACTAGCGGAACAGATACGCAGTATTTT. Encoded protein: CAISDTSGTDTQYF.

A single count supports this clone. This sequence joins TRBV7-2 and TRBJ2-7; D uncertain. Germline V gene data show CDR1 as SGHTA and CDR2 as FQGNSA. The V and J ends lost 3 bases and 2 bases respectively, with 17 bases between them. The CDR3 extends over 16 amino acids. In DNA, the CDR3 is TGTGCCAGCAGCTTTGGTGGATCCCGGAGAACCTACGAGCAGTACTTC. Its translation: CASSFGGSRRTYEQYF.

This clone was observed a handful of times. The V and J genes are TRBV7-9 and TRBJ1-2; D is unresolved. The germline V gene encodes CDR1 SEHNR and CDR2 FQNEAQ (reference sequence). The CDR3 has 12 residues. V was cut by 2 bases and J by 4 bases, with 5 bases left in between. Written as DNA, the CDR3 is TGTGCCAGCAGCTTACCAGGCTATGGCTACACCTTC. It specifies CASSLPGYGYTF.

This clone appeared once. The chain combines TRBV14 with TRBJ2-7; D perhaps matches TRBD1 (5 bases). Germline V gives CDR1 SGHDN, CDR2 FVKESK. Trimming took off 9 bases at V and 5 bases at J, with 20 bases between the two ends. The CDR3 contains 14 residues. In DNA, the CDR3 is TGTGCCAGTTCGCCCCCAGGGAATCGCCACGAGCAGTACTTC. Its translation: CASSPPGNRHEQYF.

For the CDR3, the DNA is TGTGCCAGCAACCCGGGGAGGGGCAATCAGCCCCAGCATTTT. Amino acids: CASNPGRGNQPQHF. The V and J genes are TRBV6-5 and TRBJ1-5; no clear D gene. Germline assignment: CDR1 MNHEY and CDR2 SVGAGI. The V end lost 7 bases, the J end lost 2 bases, and 12 bases lay between the germline ends. The CDR3 runs to 14 residues.

The CDR3 is CASSQLTRDEQYF. The CDR3, as DNA: TGTGCCAGCAGCCAGCTTACCCGCGACGAGCAGTACTTC. The rearrangement joins TRBV3-1 (or the pseudogene TRBV3-2) to TRBJ2-7, with D uncertain. The V and J ends lost 3 bases and 5 bases respectively, with 11 bases between them. This CDR3 comprises 13 residues. Germline values: CDR1 LGHDT, CDR2 YNNKEL (reference sequence).

For the CDR3, the DNA is TGTGCCAGCTCACTAGAGGGTGTAGGTTCACCCCTCCACTTT. It yields the protein CASSLEGVGSPLHF. The rearrangement uses TRBV18 and TRBJ1-6; D gene ambiguous. The germline gives CDR1 KGHSH, CDR2 LQKENI. V lost 4 bases to trimming and J lost 9 bases, with 13 bases between them. The CDR3 covers 14 residues. The entire variable domain, with the rest obtained from reference TRBV18 and TRBJ1-6, is as follows: NAGVMQNPRHLVRRRGQEARLRCSPMKGHSHVYWYRQLPEEGLKFMVYLQKENIIDESGMPKERFSAEFPKEGPSILRIQQVVRGDSAAYFCASSLEGVGSPLHFGNGTRLTVT.

The genes are TRBV9 and TRBJ1-4; no firm D call. Germline V gene lookup returns CDR1 SGDLS and CDR2 YYNGEE. CDR3 length: 13 amino acids. Trimming pared 4 bases from V and 0 bases from J, leaving 4 bases between. In DNA, the CDR3 is TGTGCCAGCAGCCTAACAACTAATGAAAAACTGTTTTTT. This sequence encodes CASSLTTNEKLFF. Full variable domain (rest looked up from reference TRBV9 and TRBJ1-4): DSGVTQTPKHLITATGQRVTLRCSPRSGDLSVYWYQQSLDQGLQFLIQYYNGEERAKGNILERFSAQQFPDLHSELNLSSLELGDSALYFCASSLTTNEKLFFGSGTQLSVL.

V gene TRBV9 combines with J gene TRBJ2-1, with D tentatively TRBD2 (6 bases). Per germline, CDR1 SGDLS and CDR2 YYNGEE. V lost 3 bases, J lost 9 bases, and 16 bases lay in between. The CDR3 contains 14 residues. The CDR3 here is CASSASGVLGEQFF. The CDR3 nucleotides read TGTGCCAGCAGCGCGTCGGGGGTCCTCGGTGAGCAGTTCTTC.

The V gene is TRBV10-3, the J gene TRBJ2-6, with 9 positions matching TRBD1. This CDR3 is built from 17 residues. CDR1 and CDR2 from the germline V gene are ENHRY and SYGVKD. The V and J ends lost 6 bases and 0 bases, in that order; junction bases with no gene match: 6. In DNA, the CDR3 is TGTGCCATCAGCTCCGGACAGGGGAACTCTGGGGCCAACGTCCTGACTTTC. Amino acid sequence: CAISSGQGNSGANVLTF.

J is TRBJ1-3 and V is TRBV6-2 or TRBV6-3, with a possible D match to TRBD1 (5 bases). Trimming left V 5 bases short and J 2 bases short, with 16 bases between. There are 16 residues in the CDR3. Germline V gene lookup returns CDR1 MNHEY and CDR2 SVGEGT. The CDR3 sequence: CASSRTTGVTGNTIYF. For the CDR3, the DNA is TGTGCCAGCAGTAGAACTACAGGCGTAACTGGAAACACCATATATTTT.

The chain couples TRBV28 to TRBJ1-2; D is ambiguous. Per germline, CDR1 MDHEN and CDR2 SYDVKM. Trimming stripped 3 bases from V and 3 bases from J, with 5 bases between. The CDR3 is made up of 12 amino acids. CDR3 protein: CASSLRDYGYTF. In DNA, the CDR3 is TGTGCCAGCAGTTTGCGGGACTATGGCTACACCTTC.

The chain joins TRBV2 to TRBJ2-3, with 9 positions matching TRBD2. The germline V gene encodes CDR1 SNHLY and CDR2 FYNNEI. The CDR3 covers 16 residues. The V segment lost 6 bases and the J segment 5 bases; nucleotides outside the gene matches: 12. The CDR3 nucleotides read TGTGCCAGCAGAGCCTCTAGCGGGGTACGTGGAGATACGCAGTATTTT. Translation: CASRASSGVRGDTQYF. The whole variable domain, remainder taken from reference TRBV2 and TRBJ2-3, is EPEVTQTPSHQVTQMGQEVILRCVPISNHLYFYWYRQILGQKVEFLVSFYNNEISEKSEIFDDQFSVERPDGSNFTLKIRSTKLEDSAMYFCASRASSGVRGDTQYFGPGTRLTVL.

This clone came up a few times. This chain uses TRBV27 with TRBJ1-1; D gene uncertain. Germline-derived CDR1 and CDR2 are MNHEY and SMNVEV (reference sequence). This CDR3 region has 14 residues. Trimming took 0 bases from V and 7 from J, leaving 12 bases between them. Written as DNA, the CDR3 is TGTGCCAGCAGTTTATCGGCCGGGTCTGGTGAAGCTTTCTTT. The encoded protein is CASSLSAGSGEAFF.

The CDR3 DNA follows: TGTGCCAGCAGCCCCGGGTCGGGACAGATAAATCAGCCCCAGCATTTT. The encoded protein is CASSPGSGQINQPQHF. The chain is built from TRBV7-2 and TRBJ1-5; 7 positions agree with TRBD1. The CDR3 has 16 amino acids. Trimming cost V 5 bases and J 4 bases; bases outside gene matches: 11. The germline V gene has CDR1 SGHTA and CDR2 FQGNSA.

The V call is TRBV6-5, the J call TRBJ2-2, with 11 bases aligning to TRBD1. The germline CDR1 and CDR2 sequences are MNHEY and SVGAGI. This CDR3 comprises 16 residues. J gave up 5 bases and V 0 bases, and 2 bases lay outside the gene matches. CDR3 DNA sequence: TGTGCCAGCAGTTACTCAGGGGACAGGGGGACCGGGGAGCTGTTTTTT. It codes for CASSYSGDRGTGELFF.

The gene calls are TRBV7-9 and TRBJ2-3, with D possibly being TRBD1 (5 bases). Germline V CDR1 and CDR2: SEHNR, FQNEAQ (reference sequence). The CDR3 is 16 amino acids. Trimming pared 3 bases from V and 2 bases from J, leaving 15 bases between. CDR3 bases: TGTGCCAGCAGCTTGGGCAGGGCCGTGTTCACAGATACGCAGTATTTT. It yields the protein CASSLGRAVFTDTQYF.

This rearrangement joins TRBV7-9 to TRBJ1-4, with a tentative D call TRBD1 (6 bases). The CDR3 contains 15 residues. Germline lookup yields CDR1 SEHNR and CDR2 FQNEAQ (reference sequence). V was pared by 5 bases and J by 0 bases, with 10 bases between. CDR3 amino acids: CASSPGTSTNEKLFF. The CDR3 DNA sequence: TGTGCCAGCAGCCCAGGGACATCAACTAATGAAAAACTGTTTTTT. Together with reference TRBV7-9 and TRBJ1-4, the CDR3 gives the full variable domain: DTGVSQNPRHKITKRGQNVTFRCDPISEHNRLYWYRQTLGQGPEFLTYFQNEAQLEKSRLLSDRFSAERPKGSFSTLEIQRTEQGDSAMYLCASSPGTSTNEKLFFGSGTQLSVL.

V is TRBV7-2 and J is TRBJ2-5, with D tentatively TRBD2 (7 bases). With 4 bases removed from V and 5 bases from J, the gap between germline ends came to 17 bases. CDR1 is SGHTA, CDR2 FQGNSA, per germline. The CDR3 is 15 amino acids. The CDR3 reads CASSSQGGVGETQYF. As DNA, the CDR3 is TGTGCCAGCAGCTCCCAAGGGGGGGTGGGGGAGACCCAGTACTTC.

V and J are TRBV12-5 and TRBJ1-2; 7 bases match TRBD1. Germline V gene sequence: CDR1 LGHNT, CDR2 FRNRAP. The length of the CDR3 is 16 residues. The V and J ends lost 1 base and 2 bases, in that order; junction bases with no gene match: 7. The CDR3 reads CASGLGYPGQNYGYTF. The CDR3 DNA sequence: TGTGCTAGTGGTTTGGGGTATCCGGGACAGAACTATGGCTACACCTTC.